This T cell receptor (beta chain) stems from a study of shared clonotypes between healthy human individuals. Study outcomes and limitations: Between a few donors, naive CD4 clonotypes were shared at a level of around 5.2%.

The donor cohort consisted entirely of Caucasian adults residing in Nashville, Tennessee. The germline V gene encodes CDR1 SGHRS and CDR2 YFSETQ. Trimming cost V 4 bases and J 3 bases; bases outside gene matches: 7. CDR3 length equals 15 residues. Per the study methods: ImmunoSEQ sequences covered only the junction and lacked quality scores; filtering therefore differed. The protocol was immunoSEQ multiplex PCR, while the TCRdb copy is restricted to in-frame clones and leaves out a portion. V and J calls and clone size are those listed in that table; D and trimming were worked out from the DNA. The table records 2 million to 3 million clones, 80% to 95% of them present only once. Turning to this clone: Its target is unknown.

The source of this sequence is a man aged 18 to 30 in good health. Some clones in this sample may be carry-over from other donors' samples. Sequencing was performed on naive CD4+ T cells from PBMCs. Subset denoted: CD45RA+ positively selected. The chain uses TRBV5-1 and TRBJ2-5; the match to TRBD1 covers 9 bases. The chain's CDR3 is CASSPGTGLEETQYF. As DNA, the CDR3 is TGCGCCAGCAGCCCCGGGACAGGGTTGGAAGAGACCCAGTACTTC.